This T cell receptor beta chain originates from a study of tumor-infiltrating lymphocytes in localized non-small cell lung cancer. About the study: The cohort mixed smokers and never-smokers, several histologies, and some post-neoadjuvant-chemotherapy samples.

The method was immunoSEQ multiplex PCR; TCRdb's version includes in-frame clones alone and lacks a portion of them. The data show roughly 15,000 clones, under 80% seen once. In germline, CDR1 is MGHDK, CDR2 SYGVNS. V was clipped by 6 bases and J by 7 bases, with 27 bases between them. This CDR3 spans 17 amino acids. This clone was detected a few times. The sequence was obtained from a human donor with non-small cell lung cancer. J is TRBJ1-1 and V is TRBV25-1, with D uncertain. Specimen: lung tumor tissue. CDR3 region: CASREATMTRLRGEAFF. The CDR3 DNA follows: TGTGCCAGCAGAGAAGCGACAATGACGCGGTTAAGAGGTGAAGCTTTCTTT.